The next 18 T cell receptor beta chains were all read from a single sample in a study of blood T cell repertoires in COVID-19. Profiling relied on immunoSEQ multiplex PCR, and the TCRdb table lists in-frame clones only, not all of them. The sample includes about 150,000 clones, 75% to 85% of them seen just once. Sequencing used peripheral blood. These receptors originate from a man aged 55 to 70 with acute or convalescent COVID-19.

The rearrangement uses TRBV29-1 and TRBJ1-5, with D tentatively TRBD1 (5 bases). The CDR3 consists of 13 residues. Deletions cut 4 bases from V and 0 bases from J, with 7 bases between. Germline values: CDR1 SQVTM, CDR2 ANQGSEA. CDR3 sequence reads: CSVGGGSNQPQHF. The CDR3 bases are TGCAGCGTTGGGGGGGGTAGCAATCAGCCCCAGCATTTT.

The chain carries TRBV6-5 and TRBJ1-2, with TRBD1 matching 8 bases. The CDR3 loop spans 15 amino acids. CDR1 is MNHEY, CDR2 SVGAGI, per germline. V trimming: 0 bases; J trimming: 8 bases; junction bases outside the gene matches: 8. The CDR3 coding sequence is TGTGCCAGCAGTTACTCGGTCCAGGGGGCGCGGGGCTACACCTTC. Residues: CASSYSVQGARGYTF.

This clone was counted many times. The CDR3 coding sequence is TGTGCCAGCAGCGTAGGCAGGGAGGCCTCCTACGAGCAGTACTTC. It encodes CASSVGREASYEQYF. The chain couples TRBV28 to TRBJ2-7, with a weak D call TRBD2 (6 bases). This CDR3 has 15 amino acids. Trimming took 6 bases from V and 0 from J, leaving 15 bases between them. Germline CDR1 reads MDHEN; CDR2 reads SYDVKM.

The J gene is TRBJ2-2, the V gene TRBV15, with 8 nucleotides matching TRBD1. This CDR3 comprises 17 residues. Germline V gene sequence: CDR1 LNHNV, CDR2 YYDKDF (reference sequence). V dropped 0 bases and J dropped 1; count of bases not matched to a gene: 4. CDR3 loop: CATSRDLGTGNTGELFF. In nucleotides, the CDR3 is TGTGCCACCAGCAGAGATCTGGGGACAGGGAACACCGGGGAGCTGTTTTTT.

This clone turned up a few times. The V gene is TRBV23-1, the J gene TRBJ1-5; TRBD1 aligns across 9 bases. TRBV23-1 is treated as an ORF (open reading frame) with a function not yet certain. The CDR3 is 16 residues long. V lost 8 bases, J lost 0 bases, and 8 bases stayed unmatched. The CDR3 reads CASPWDREDSNQPQHF. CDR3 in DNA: TGCGCCAGCCCTTGGGACAGGGAAGATAGCAATCAGCCCCAGCATTTT.

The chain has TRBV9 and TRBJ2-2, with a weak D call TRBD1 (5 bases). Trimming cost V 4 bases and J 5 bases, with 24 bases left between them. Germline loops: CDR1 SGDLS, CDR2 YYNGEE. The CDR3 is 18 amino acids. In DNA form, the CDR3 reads TGTGCCAGCAGCACCAGGGATCTTTCCGCAGAGGTGACCGGGGAGCTGTTTTTT. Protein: CASSTRDLSAEVTGELFF. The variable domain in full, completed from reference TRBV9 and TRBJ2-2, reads DSGVTQTPKHLITATGQRVTLRCSPRSGDLSVYWYQQSLDQGLQFLIQYYNGEERAKGNILERFSAQQFPDLHSELNLSSLELGDSALYFCASSTRDLSAEVTGELFFGEGSRLTVL.

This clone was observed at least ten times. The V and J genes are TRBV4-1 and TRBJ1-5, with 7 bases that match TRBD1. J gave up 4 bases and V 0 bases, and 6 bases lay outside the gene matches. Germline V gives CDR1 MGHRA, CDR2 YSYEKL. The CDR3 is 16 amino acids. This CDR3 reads CASSQDSTGRNQPQHF. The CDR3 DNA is TGCGCCAGCAGCCAAGATTCGACAGGGCGTAATCAGCCCCAGCATTTT.

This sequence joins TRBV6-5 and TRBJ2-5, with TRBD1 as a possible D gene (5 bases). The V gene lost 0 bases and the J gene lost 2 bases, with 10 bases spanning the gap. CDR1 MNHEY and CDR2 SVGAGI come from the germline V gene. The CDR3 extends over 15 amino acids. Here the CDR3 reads CASSYSGQIQETQYF. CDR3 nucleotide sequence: TGTGCCAGCAGTTACTCCGGACAAATTCAAGAGACCCAGTACTTC.

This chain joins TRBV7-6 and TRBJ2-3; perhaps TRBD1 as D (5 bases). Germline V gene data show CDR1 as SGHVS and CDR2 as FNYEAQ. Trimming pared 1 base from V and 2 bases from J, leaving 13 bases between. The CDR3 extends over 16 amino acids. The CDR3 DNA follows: TGTGCCAGCAGCTTAGAAGAGGACACCTACACAGATACGCAGTATTTT. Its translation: CASSLEEDTYTDTQYF.

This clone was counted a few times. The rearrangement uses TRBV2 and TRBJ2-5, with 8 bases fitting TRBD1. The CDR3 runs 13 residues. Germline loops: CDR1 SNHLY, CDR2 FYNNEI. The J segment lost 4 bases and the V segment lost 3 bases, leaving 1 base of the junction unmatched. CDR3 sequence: CASSDRGRETQYF. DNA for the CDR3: TGTGCCAGCAGTGACAGGGGGCGAGAGACCCAGTACTTC.

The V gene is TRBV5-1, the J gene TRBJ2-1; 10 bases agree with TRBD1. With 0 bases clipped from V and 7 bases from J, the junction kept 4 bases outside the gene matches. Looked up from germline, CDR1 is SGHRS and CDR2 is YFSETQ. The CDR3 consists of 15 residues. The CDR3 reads CASSLGQGARNEQFF. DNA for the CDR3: TGCGCCAGCAGCTTGGGACAGGGGGCTAGAAATGAGCAGTTCTTC.

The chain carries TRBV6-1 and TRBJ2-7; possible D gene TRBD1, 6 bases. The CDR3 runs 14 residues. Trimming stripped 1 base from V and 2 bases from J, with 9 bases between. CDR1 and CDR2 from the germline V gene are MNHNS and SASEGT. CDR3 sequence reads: CASSEDYRAYEQYF. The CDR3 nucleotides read TGTGCCAGCAGTGAAGATTACAGGGCCTACGAGCAGTACTTC.

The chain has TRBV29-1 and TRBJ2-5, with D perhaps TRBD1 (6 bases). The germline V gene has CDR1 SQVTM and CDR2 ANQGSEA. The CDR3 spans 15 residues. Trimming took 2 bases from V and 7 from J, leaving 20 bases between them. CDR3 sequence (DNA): TGCAGCGTTGAAACAGGGCAGACCCACCGCGGGACCCAGTACTTC. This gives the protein CSVETGQTHRGTQYF. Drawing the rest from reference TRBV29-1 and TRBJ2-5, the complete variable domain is SAVISQKPSRDICQRGTSLTIQCQVDSQVTMMFWYRQQPGQSLTLIATANQGSEATYESGFVIDKFPISRPNLTFSTLTVSNMSPEDSSIYLCSVETGQTHRGTQYFGPGTRLLVL.

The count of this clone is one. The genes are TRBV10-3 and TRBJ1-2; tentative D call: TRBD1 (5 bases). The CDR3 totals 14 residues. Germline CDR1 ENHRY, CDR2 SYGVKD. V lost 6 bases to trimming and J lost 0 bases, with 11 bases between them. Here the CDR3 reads CAISPGPANYGYTF. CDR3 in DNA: TGTGCCATCAGCCCAGGGCCTGCTAACTATGGCTACACCTTC.

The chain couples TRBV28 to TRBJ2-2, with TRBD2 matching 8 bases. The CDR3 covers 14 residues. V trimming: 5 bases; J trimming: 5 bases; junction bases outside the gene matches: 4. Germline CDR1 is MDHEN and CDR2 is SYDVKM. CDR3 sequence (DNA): TGTGCCAGCAGTAGGAGCGGGAGTACCGGGGAGCTGTTTTTT. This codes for CASSRSGSTGELFF.

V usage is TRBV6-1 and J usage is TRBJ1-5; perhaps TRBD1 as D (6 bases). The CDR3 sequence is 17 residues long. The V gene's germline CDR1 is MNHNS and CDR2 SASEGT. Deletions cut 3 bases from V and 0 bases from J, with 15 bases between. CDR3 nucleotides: TGTGCCAGCAGTGATACAGGGAGGGGATATAGCAATCAGCCCCAGCATTTT. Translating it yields CASSDTGRGYSNQPQHF.

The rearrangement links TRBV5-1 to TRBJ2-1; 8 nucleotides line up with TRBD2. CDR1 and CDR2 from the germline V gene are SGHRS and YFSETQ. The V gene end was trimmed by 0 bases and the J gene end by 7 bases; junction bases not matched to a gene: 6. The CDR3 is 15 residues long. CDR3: CASSLGAGATNEQFF. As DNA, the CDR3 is TGCGCCAGCAGCTTGGGAGCGGGAGCAACAAATGAGCAGTTCTTC. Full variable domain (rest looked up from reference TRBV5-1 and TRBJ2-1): KAGVTQTPRYLIKTRGQQVTLSCSPISGHRSVSWYQQTPGQGLQFLFEYFSETQRNKGNFPGRFSGRQFSNSRSEMNVSTLELGDSALYLCASSLGAGATNEQFFGPGTRLTVL.

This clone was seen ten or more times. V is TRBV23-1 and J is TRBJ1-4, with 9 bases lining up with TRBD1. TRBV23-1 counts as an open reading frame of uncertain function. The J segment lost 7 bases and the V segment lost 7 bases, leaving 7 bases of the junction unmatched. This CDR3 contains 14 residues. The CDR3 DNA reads TGCGCCAGCACTCCCGGGACAGGGCTTGAAAAACTGTTTTTT. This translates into CASTPGTGLEKLFF.